The sequence of this T cell receptor beta chain was determined in a study of blood T cell repertoires in COVID-19 (dated by TCRdb to about 2020). A note on the overall study: Samples covering the acute and convalescent phases of COVID-19 were provided by collaborators in the United States, Italy and Spain. The prospective study material was composed of cDNA or gDNA derived from T cells, B-cell-depleted T cells, or PBMCs. The dataset comprised deeply sampled blood TCRbeta repertoires from subjects exposed to, actively infected with, or recovered from COVID-19. The repertoires were released in a freely available public database intended as a resource for research on the immune response to SARS-CoV-2. The samples were drawn from two sources: the first 160 participants of the ongoing ImmuneRACE study, and 1,254 subjects contributed by 6 global collaborators. The sample metadata nearly always contained a de-identified subject ID, COVID-19 status, age in years and sex. Where available, HLA class I and class II types were obtained from metadata supplied by the sample provider rather than from assay-based typing. Overall study outcomes, separate from this receptor: The quantity of clinical and demographic metadata differed by source and by participant and was supplied without curation.

Each collaborating institution followed its own protocols to collect whole blood in K2EDTA tubes. For TCRbeta analysis, collaborator samples were shipped as frozen whole blood, as isolated PBMCs, or as DNA extracted from either sample type. Note on this clone: The antigen this receptor binds is unknown. No base qualities exist here, and no much larger clone lies one base off it.

TCRbeta CDR3 regions were amplified from genomic DNA by means of the immunoSEQ Assay, a bias-controlled multiplex PCR. Per the authors' processing: Within the assay, amplification of reference gene primers was used to estimate how many nucleated cells each sample contained. To quantify the absolute abundance of each unique TCRbeta CDR3 rearrangement, sequence reads were collapsed and filtered. For each sample, productive Simpson clonality was calculated as the square root of Simpson's diversity index over productive rearrangements. As stored in TCRdb, this immuneACCESS dataset retains in-frame rearrangements with V and J assigned. A fraction of the clones does not appear; measured against another copy, unresolved V genes explain less than half of the discrepancy, and the remainder lacks a known reason. V and J calls and clone size come straight from that table; D and trimming were deduced from the DNA. The sample table contains around 77,000 clones; only one count was recorded for approximately 84% of them. Approximately 11% of the sample is in the top ten clones.

What was sequenced was peripheral blood. This TCR came from a man aged 65 to 85 with active or convalescent COVID-19.

The bases are TGTGCCAGTATGGGGGACAGGGGATCGTACGAGCAGTACTTC. Its translation reads: CASMGDRGSYEQYF. The chain employs TRBV19 and TRBJ2-7; a stretch of 10 junction bases matches TRBD1. The CDR3 sequence holds 14 residues, the cysteine and phenylalanine included. Only the CDR3 DNA is retained, 42 bases long and in frame from the first base. Compared with germline, V lacks 7 bases and J lacks 4 bases; bases without a gene match: 7. For CDR1 and CDR2, the germline V gene (reference sequence) lists LNHDA and SQIVND.